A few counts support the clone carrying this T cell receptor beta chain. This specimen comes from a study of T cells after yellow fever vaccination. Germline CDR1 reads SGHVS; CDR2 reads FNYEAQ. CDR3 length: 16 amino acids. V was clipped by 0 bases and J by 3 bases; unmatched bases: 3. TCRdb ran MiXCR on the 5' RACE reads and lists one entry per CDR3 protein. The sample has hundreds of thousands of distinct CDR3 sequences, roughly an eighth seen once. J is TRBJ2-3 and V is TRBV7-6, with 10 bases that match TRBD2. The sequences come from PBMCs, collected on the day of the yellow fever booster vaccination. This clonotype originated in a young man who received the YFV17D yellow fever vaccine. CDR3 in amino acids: CASSLAPSGSTDTQYF. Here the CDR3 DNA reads TGTGCCAGCAGCTTAGCGCCTAGCGGGAGTACAGATACGCAGTATTTT.